This paragraph covers one TCR beta chain sequence. Use of 60 Vbeta and 13 Jbeta primers characterized the PCR. The repertoire was sequenced with immunoSEQ multiplex PCR; TCRdb's copy has only in-frame clones and lacks some. The data show around 230,000 clones, roughly 85% seen once. These data originate in a study of cytomegalovirus exposure and HLA in healthy donors. The V gene's germline CDR1 is SEHNR and CDR2 FQNEAQ (reference sequence). The CDR3 has 16 amino acids. V shed 5 bases and J shed 0 bases, with 14 bases lying between them. The source material was PBMCs. The rearrangement links TRBV7-9 to TRBJ2-4, with no clear D. This receptor was taken from a girl aged 2 to 9 in good health and CMV-seronegative. The DNA of the CDR3 is TGTGCCAGCAGCGCAGGCCCGAACCTAGCCAAAAACATTCAGTACTTC. This encodes CASSAGPNLAKNIQYF.